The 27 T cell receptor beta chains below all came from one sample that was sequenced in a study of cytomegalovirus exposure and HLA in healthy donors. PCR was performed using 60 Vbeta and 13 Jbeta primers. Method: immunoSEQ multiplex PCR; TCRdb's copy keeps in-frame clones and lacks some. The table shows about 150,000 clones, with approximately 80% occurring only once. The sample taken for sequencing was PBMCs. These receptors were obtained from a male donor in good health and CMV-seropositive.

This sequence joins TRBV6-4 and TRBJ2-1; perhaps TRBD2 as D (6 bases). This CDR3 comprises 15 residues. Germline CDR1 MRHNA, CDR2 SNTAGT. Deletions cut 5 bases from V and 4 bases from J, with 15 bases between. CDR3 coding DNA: TGTGCCAGCAGTCAAGGAGGGGACCCTTACAATGAGCAGTTCTTC. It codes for CASSQGGDPYNEQFF.

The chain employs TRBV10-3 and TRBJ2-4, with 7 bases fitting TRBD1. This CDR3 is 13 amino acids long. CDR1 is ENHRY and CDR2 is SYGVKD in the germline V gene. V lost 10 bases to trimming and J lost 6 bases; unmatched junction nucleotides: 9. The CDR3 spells CATEDRSGNIQYF. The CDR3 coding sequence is TGTGCCACCGAGGACAGGTCGGGAAACATTCAGTACTTC.

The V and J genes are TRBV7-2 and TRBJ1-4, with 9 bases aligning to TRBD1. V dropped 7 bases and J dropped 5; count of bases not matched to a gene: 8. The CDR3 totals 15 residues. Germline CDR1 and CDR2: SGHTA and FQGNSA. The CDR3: CASTRLGQGNEKLFF. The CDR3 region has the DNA TGTGCCAGCACCCGCCTGGGACAGGGCAATGAAAAACTGTTTTTT.

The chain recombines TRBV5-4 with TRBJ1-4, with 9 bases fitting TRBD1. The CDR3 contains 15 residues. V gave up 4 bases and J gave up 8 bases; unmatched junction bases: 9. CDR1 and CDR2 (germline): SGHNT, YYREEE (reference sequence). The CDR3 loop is CASSRPGQGREKLFF. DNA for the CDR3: TGTGCCAGCAGCCGACCGGGACAGGGAAGAGAAAAACTGTTTTTT.

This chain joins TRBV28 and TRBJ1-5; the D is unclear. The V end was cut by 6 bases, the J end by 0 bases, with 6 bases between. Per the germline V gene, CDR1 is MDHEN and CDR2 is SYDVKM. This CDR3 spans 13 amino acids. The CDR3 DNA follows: TGTGCCAGCAGACTATATAGCAATCAGCCCCAGCATTTT. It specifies CASRLYSNQPQHF. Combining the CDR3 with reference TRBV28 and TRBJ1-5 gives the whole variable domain DVKVTQSSRYLVKRTGEKVFLECVQDMDHENMFWYRQDPGLGLRLIYFSYDVKMKEKGDIPEGYSVSREKKERFSLILESASTNQTSMYLCASRLYSNQPQHFGDGTRLSIL.

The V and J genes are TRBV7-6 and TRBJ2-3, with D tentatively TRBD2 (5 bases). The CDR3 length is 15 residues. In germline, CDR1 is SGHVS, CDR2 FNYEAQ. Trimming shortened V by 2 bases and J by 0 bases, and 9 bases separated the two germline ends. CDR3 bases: TGTGCCAGCAGCTTAATTAGCGCCAGCACAGATACGCAGTATTTT. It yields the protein CASSLISASTDTQYF.

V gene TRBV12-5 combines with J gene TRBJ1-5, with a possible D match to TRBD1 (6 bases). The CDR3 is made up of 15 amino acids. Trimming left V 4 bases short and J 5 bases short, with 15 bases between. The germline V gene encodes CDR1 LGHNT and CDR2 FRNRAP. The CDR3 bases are TGTGCTAGTGGTTGGGGGGGGGCAAAGCATCAGCCCCAGCATTTT. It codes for CASGWGGAKHQPQHF. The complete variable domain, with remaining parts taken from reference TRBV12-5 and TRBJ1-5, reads DARVTQTPRHKVTEMGQEVTMRCQPILGHNTVFWYRQTMMQGLELLAYFRNRAPLDDSGMPKDRFSAEMPDATLATLKIQPSEPRDSAVYFCASGWGGAKHQPQHFGDGTRLSIL.

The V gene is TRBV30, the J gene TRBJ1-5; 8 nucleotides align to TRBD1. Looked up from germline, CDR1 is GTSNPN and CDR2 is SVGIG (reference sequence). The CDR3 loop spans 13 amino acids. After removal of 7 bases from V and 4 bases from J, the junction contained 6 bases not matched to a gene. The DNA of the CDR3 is TGTGCCTCCGCGACAGGGGTTAATCAGCCCCAGCATTTT. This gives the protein CASATGVNQPQHF.

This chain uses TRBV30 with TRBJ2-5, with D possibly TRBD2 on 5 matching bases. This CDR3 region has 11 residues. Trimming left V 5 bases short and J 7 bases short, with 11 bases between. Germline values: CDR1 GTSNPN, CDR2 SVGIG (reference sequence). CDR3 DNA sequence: TGTGCCTGGGGGGAGAAGGGGACCCAGTACTTC. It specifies CAWGEKGTQYF.

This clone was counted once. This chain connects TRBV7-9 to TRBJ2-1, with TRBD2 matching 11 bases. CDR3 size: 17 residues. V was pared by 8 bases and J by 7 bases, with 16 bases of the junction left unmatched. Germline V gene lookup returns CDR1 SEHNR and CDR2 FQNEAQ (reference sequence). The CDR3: CASPRGLTSGKFNEQFF. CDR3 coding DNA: TGTGCCAGCCCCCGGGGGCTGACTAGCGGGAAATTTAATGAGCAGTTCTTC.

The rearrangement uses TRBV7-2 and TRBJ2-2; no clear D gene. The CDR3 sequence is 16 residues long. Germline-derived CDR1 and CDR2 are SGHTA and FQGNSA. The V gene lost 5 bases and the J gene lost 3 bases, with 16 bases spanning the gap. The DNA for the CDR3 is TGTGCCAGCAGCCCCGTGACATGGGCCCACACCGGGGAGCTGTTTTTT. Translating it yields CASSPVTWAHTGELFF. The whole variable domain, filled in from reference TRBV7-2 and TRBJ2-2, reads GAGVSQSPSNKVTEKGKDVELRCDPISGHTALYWYRQSLGQGLEFLIYFQGNSAPDKSGLPSDRFSAERTGGSVSTLTIQRTQQEDSAVYLCASSPVTWAHTGELFFGEGSRLTVL.

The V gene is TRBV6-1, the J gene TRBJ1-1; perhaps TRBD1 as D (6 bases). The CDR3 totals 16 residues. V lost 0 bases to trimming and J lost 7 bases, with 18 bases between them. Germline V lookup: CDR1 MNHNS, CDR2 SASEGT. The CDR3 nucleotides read TGTGCCAGCAGTGAAGCATCCGGCGGGGGGGCGGTTGAAGCTTTCTTT. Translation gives CASSEASGGGAVEAFF.

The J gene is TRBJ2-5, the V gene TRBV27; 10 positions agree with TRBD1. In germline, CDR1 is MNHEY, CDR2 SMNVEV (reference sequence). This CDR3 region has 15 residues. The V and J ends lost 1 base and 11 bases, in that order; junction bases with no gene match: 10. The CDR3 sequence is CASSLFRDRGLEQYF. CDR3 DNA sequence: TGTGCCAGCAGTTTATTCCGGGACAGGGGTTTGGAGCAGTACTTC.

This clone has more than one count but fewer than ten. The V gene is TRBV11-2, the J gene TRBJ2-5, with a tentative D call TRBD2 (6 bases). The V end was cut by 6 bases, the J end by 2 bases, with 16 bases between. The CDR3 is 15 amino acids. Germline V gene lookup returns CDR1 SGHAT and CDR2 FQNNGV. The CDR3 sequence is CASRVGRDAQETQYF. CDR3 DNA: TGTGCCAGCAGAGTGGGGCGGGATGCACAAGAGACCCAGTACTTC. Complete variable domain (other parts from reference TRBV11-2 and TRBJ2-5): EAGVAQSPRYKIIEKRQSVAFWCNPISGHATLYWYQQILGQGPKLLIQFQNNGVVDDSQLPKDRFSAERLKGVDSTLKIQPAKLEDSAVYLCASRVGRDAQETQYFGPGTRLLVL.

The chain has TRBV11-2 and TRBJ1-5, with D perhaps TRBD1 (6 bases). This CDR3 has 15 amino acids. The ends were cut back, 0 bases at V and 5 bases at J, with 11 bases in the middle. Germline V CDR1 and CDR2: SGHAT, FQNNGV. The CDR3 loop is CASSLDRGAHQPQHF. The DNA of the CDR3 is TGTGCCAGCAGCTTAGATCGGGGGGCGCATCAGCCCCAGCATTTT.

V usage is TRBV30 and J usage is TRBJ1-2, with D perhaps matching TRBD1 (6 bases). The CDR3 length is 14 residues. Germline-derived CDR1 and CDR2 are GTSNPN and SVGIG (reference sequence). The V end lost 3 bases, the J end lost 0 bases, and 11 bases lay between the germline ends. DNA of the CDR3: TGTGCCTGGAGGTGGGGGCGAGCTAACTATGGCTACACCTTC. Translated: CAWRWGRANYGYTF.

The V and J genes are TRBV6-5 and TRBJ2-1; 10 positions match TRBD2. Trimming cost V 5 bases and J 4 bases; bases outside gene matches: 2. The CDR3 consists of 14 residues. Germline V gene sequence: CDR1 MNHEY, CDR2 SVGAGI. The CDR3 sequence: CASSRTSGYNEQFF. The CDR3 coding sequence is TGTGCCAGCAGTCGGACTAGCGGATACAATGAGCAGTTCTTC.

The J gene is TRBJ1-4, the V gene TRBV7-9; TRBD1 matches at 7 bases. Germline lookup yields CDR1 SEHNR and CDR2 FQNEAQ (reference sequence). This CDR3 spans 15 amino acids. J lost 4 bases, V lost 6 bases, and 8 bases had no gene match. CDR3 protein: CASSLGTAFNEKLFF. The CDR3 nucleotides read TGTGCCAGCAGTCTTGGGACAGCCTTTAATGAAAAACTGTTTTTT. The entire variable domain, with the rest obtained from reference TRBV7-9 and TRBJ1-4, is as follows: DTGVSQNPRHKITKRGQNVTFRCDPISEHNRLYWYRQTLGQGPEFLTYFQNEAQLEKSRLLSDRFSAERPKGSFSTLEIQRTEQGDSAMYLCASSLGTAFNEKLFFGSGTQLSVL.

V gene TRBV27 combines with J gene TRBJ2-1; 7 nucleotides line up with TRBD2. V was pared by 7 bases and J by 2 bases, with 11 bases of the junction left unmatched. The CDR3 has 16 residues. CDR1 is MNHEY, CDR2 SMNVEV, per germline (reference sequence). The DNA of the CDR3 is TGTGCCAGCACTAGGGGAGCGGGATACCCCTACAATGAGCAGTTCTTC. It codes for CASTRGAGYPYNEQFF.

The CDR3 loop is CASSTGVAGGEETQYF. CDR3 DNA: TGTGCCAGCAGTACTGGAGTAGCGGGAGGTGAGGAGACCCAGTACTTC. The chain employs TRBV7-2 and TRBJ2-5; 10 bases fit TRBD2. The length of the CDR3 is 16 residues. V dropped 6 bases and J dropped 5; count of bases not matched to a gene: 12. Per the germline V gene, CDR1 is SGHTA and CDR2 is FQGNSA.

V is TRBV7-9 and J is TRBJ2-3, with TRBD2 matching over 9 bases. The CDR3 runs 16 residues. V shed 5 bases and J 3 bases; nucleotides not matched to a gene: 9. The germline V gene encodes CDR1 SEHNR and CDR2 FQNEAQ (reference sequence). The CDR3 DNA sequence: TGTGCCAGCAGCCCTTGGACTAGCGAAGGAACAGATACGCAGTATTTT. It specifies CASSPWTSEGTDTQYF. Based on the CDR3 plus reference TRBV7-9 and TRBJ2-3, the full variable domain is DTGVSQNPRHKITKRGQNVTFRCDPISEHNRLYWYRQTLGQGPEFLTYFQNEAQLEKSRLLSDRFSAERPKGSFSTLEIQRTEQGDSAMYLCASSPWTSEGTDTQYFGPGTRLTVL.

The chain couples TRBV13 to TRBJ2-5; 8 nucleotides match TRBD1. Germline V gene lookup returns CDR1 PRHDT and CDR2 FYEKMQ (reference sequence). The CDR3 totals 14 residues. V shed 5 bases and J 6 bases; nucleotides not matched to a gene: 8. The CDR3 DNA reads TGTGCCAGCAGCATCCCGGACAGGGACAAGACCCAGTACTTC. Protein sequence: CASSIPDRDKTQYF.

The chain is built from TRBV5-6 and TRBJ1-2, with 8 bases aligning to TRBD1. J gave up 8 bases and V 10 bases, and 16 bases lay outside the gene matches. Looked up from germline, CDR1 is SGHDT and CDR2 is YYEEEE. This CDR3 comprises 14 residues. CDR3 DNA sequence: TGTGCCGTCGTAAGGACAGGGCCGTTTTCCGGCTACACCTTC. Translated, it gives CAVVRTGPFSGYTF.

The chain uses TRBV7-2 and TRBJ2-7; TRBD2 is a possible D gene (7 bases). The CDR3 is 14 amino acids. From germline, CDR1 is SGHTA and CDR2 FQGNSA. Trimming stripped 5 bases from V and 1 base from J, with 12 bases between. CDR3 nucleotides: TGTGCCAGCAGCATAGGGGGGGAATCCTACGAGCAGTACTTC. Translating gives CASSIGGESYEQYF.

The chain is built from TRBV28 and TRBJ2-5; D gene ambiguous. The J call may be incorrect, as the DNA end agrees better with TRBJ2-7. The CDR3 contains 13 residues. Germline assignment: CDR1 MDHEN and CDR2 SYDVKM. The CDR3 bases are TGTGCCAGCACCTCCCGAATCCCCTACGAGCAGTACTTC. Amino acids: CASTSRIPYEQYF.

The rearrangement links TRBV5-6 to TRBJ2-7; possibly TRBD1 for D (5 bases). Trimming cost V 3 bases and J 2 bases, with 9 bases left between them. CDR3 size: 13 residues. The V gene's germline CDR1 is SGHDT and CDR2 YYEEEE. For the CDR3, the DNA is TGTGCCAGCAGCTGGGGCCAGACCTACGAGCAGTACTTC. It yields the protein CASSWGQTYEQYF.

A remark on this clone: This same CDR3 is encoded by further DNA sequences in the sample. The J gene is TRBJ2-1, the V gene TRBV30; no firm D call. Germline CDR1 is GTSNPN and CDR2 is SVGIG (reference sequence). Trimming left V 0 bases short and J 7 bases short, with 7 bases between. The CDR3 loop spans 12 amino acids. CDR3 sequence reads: CAWSVRVNEQFF. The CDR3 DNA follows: TGTGCCTGGAGTGTACGGGTGAATGAGCAGTTCTTC. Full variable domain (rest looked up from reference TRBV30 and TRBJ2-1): SQTIHQWPATLVQPVGSPLSLECTVEGTSNPNLYWYRQAAGRGLQLLFYSVGIGQISSEVPQNLSASRPQDRQFILSSKKLLLSDSGFYLCAWSVRVNEQFFGPGTRLTVL.